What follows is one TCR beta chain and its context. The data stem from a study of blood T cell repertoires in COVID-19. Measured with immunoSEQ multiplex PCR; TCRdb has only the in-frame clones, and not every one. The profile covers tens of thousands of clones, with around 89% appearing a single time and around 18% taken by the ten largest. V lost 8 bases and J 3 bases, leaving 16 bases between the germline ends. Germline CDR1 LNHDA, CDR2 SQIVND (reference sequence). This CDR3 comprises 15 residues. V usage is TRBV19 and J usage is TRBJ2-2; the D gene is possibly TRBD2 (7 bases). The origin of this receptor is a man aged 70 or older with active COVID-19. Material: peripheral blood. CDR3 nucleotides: TGTGCCAGTCGGAGGGGGGGCATGGACACCGGGGAGCTGTTTTTT. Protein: CASRRGGMDTGELFF.